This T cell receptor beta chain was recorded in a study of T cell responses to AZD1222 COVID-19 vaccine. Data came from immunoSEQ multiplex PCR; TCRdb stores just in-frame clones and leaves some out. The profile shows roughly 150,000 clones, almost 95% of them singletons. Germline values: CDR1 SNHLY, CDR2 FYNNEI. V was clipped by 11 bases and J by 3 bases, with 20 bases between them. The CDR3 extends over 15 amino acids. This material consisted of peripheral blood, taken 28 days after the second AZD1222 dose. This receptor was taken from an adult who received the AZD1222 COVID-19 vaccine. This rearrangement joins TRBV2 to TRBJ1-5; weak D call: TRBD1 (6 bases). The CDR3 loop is CASTQTGTSNQPQHF. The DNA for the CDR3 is TGTGCCTCCACTCAGACCGGGACATCCAATCAGCCCCAGCATTTT.